This T cell receptor (beta chain) stems from a study of T cells after yellow fever vaccination. General observations from the study: Abundant clonotypes (contaminants from the bulk population) could be present in FACS-sorted repertoires. Reappearance after the booster was seen for most primary-vaccination clones, at 96% CD4 and around 90% CD8.

The V and J ends lost 0 bases and 0 bases respectively, with 11 bases between them. The CDR3 extends over 16 amino acids. Germline CDR1 is KGHSH and CDR2 is LQKENI. The authors made TCR cDNA by 5'RACE template switching, adding a universal primer site and UMIs. TCRdb re-analysed the 5' RACE reads in MiXCR, keeping a single row per CDR3 protein. The table shows 340,000 or so distinct CDR3 sequences, with 9.5% to 15% occurring only once. To note about this clonotype: The antigen is undetermined.

J is TRBJ2-5 and V is TRBV18; D call uncertain. This sample comprised CD4+ T cells sorted from PBMCs, obtained 15 days after the yellow fever booster vaccination. The TCR was taken from a young man who received the YFV17D yellow fever vaccine. The CDR3 DNA sequence: TGTGCCAGCTCACCACCCAAGATTATGTACCAAGAGACCCAGTACTTC. It is translated as CASSPPKIMYQETQYF.